This entry concerns a single T cell receptor (beta chain). This entry comes from a study of human T cells and chemical hapten exposure. Time point reported: patch test 1, 2 weeks after DPC sensitization. Described treatment: therapeutic diphenylcyclopropenone sensitization with weekly scalp DPC. TCRdb used MiXCR to reprocess the RACE reads, holding one entry per CDR3 protein. This sample has just over 80,000 distinct CDR3 sequences, with over 8.5% found just once. Germline V gene data show CDR1 as SGHKS and CDR2 as YYEKEE (reference sequence). The trim removed 0 bases at V and 2 bases at J, leaving 5 bases unmatched. The CDR3 runs to 16 residues.

The specimen comprised whole blood, sampled in connection with sensitization to the hapten diphenylcyclopropenone (DPC). The clonotype comes from a woman aged 45-60 years with alopecia areata. Some clones in this sample may be carry-over from other donors' samples. This chain uses TRBV5-5 with TRBJ1-5, with 7 bases lining up with TRBD1. CDR3 sequence reads: CASSLGGTEGNQPQHF. DNA of the CDR3: TGTGCCAGCAGCTTGGGCGGGACAGAAGGCAATCAGCCCCAGCATTTT.